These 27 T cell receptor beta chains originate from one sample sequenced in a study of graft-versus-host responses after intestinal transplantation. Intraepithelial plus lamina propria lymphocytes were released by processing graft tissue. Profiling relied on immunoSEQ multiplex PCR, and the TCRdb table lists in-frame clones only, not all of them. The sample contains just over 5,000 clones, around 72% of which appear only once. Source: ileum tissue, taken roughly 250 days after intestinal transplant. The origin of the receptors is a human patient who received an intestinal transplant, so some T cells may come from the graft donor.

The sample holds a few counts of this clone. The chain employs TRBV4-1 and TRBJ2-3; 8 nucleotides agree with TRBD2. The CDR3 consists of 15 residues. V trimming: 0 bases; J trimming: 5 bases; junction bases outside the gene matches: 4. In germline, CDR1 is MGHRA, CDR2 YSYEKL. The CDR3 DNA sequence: TGCGCCAGCAGCCAAGATGGACTAGCTATAGATACGCAGTATTTT. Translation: CASSQDGLAIDTQYF.

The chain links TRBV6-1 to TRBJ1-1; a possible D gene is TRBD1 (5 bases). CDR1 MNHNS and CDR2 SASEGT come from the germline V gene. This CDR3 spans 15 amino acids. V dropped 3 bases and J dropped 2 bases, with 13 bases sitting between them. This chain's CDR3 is CASSDSKGINTEAFF. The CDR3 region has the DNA TGTGCCAGCAGTGATAGTAAGGGGATAAACACTGAAGCTTTCTTT.

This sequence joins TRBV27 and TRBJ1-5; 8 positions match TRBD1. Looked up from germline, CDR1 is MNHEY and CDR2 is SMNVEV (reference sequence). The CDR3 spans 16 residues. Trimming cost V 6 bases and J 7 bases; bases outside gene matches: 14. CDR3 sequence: CASRAKAQGGGQPQHF. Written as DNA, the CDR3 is TGTGCCAGCAGAGCAAAAGCACAGGGGGGTGGGCAGCCCCAGCATTTT.

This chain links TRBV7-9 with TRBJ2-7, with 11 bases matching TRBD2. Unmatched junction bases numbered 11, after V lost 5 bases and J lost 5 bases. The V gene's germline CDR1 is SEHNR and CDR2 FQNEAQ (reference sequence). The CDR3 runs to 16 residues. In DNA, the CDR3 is TGTGCCAGCAGCAGGAGTACTAGCGGGAGAAAGGACGAGCAGTACTTC. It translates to CASSRSTSGRKDEQYF.

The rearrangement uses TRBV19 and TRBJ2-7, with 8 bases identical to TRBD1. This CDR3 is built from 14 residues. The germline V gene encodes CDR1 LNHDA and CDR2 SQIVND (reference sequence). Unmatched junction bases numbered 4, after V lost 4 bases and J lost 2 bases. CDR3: CASSTTGGAYEQYF. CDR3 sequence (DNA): TGTGCCAGTAGTACTACAGGGGGTGCCTACGAGCAGTACTTC.

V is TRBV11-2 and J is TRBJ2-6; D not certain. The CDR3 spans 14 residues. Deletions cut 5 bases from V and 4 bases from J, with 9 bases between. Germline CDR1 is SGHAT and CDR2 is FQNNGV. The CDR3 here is CASSVTRGANVLTF. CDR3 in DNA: TGTGCCAGCAGCGTAACCCGGGGGGCCAACGTCCTGACTTTC.

The CDR3 bases are TGTGCCAGCAGCTTAACCTCGGGACTAGCGGGATTCTACGAGCAGTACTTC. This translates into CASSLTSGLAGFYEQYF. The V and J genes are TRBV7-6 and TRBJ2-7, with TRBD2 matching over 13 bases. Germline-derived CDR1 and CDR2 are SGHVS and FNYEAQ. V shed 2 bases and J 3 bases; nucleotides not matched to a gene: 7. The CDR3 runs to 17 residues.

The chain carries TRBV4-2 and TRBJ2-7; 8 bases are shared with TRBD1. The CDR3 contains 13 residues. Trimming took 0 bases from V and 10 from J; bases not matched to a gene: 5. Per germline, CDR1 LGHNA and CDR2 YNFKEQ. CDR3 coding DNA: TGTGCCAGCAGCCAAGATCAGGACAGGGTACAGTACTTC. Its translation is CASSQDQDRVQYF.

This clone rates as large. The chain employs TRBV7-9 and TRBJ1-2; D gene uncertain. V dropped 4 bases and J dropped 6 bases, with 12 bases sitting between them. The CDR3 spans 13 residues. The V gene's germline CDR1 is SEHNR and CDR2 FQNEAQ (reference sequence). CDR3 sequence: CASSYPVGDGYTF. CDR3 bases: TGTGCCAGCAGCTACCCGGTGGGCGATGGCTACACCTTC. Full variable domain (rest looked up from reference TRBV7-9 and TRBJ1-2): DTGVSQNPRHKITKRGQNVTFRCDPISEHNRLYWYRQTLGQGPEFLTYFQNEAQLEKSRLLSDRFSAERPKGSFSTLEIQRTEQGDSAMYLCASSYPVGDGYTFGSGTRLTVV.

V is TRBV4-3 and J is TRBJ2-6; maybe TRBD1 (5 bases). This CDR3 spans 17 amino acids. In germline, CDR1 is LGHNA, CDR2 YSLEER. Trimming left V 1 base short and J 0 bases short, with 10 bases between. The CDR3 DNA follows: TGCGCCAGCAGCCAAGGGGGCATGGACTCTGGGGCCAACGTCCTGACTTTC. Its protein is CASSQGGMDSGANVLTF.

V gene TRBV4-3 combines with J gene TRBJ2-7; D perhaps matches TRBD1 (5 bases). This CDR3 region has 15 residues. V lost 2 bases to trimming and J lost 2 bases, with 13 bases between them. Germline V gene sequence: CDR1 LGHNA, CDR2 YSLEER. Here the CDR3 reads CASSQILTGPYEQYF. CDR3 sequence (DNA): TGCGCCAGCAGCCAAATTCTTACAGGACCCTACGAGCAGTACTTC.

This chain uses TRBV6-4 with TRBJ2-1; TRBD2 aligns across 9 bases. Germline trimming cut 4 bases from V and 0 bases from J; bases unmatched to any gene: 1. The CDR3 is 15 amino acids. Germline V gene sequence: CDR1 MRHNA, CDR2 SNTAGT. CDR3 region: CASSGRGGSYNEQFF. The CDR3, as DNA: TGTGCCAGCAGTGGGCGGGGGGGCTCCTACAATGAGCAGTTCTTC.

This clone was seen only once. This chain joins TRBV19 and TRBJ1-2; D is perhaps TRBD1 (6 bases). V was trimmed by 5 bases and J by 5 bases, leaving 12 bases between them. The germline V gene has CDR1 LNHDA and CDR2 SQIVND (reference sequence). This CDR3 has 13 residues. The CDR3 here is CASSPQGGYGYTF. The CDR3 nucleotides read TGTGCCAGTAGTCCACAGGGTGGGTATGGCTACACCTTC.

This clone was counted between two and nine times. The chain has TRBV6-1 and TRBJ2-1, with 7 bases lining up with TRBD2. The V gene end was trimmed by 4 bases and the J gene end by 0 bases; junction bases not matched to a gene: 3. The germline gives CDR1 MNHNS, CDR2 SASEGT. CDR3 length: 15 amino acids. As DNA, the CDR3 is TGTGCCAGCAGTGGATCTAGCGGCTCCTACAATGAGCAGTTCTTC. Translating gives CASSGSSGSYNEQFF.

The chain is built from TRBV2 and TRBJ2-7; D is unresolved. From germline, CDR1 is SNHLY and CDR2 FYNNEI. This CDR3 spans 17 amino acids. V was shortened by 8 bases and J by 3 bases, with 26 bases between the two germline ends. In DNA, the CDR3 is TGTGCCAGCGCTGGCCCGAATACCAACGCTGTCCGCTACGAGCAGTACTTC. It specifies CASAGPNTNAVRYEQYF.

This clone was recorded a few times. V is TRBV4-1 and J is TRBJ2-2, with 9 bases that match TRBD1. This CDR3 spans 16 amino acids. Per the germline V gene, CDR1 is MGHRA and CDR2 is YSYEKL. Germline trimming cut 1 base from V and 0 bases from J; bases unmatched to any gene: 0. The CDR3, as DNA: TGCGCCAGCAGCCAAGGGACAGGGGCGAACACCGGGGAGCTGTTTTTT. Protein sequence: CASSQGTGANTGELFF.

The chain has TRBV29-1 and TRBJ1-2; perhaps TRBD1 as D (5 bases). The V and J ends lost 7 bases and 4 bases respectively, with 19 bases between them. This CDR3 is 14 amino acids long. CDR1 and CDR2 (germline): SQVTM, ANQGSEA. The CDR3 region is CSGVDSSTLYGYTF. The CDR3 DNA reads TGCAGCGGGGTAGACAGCTCAACCCTCTATGGCTACACCTTC.

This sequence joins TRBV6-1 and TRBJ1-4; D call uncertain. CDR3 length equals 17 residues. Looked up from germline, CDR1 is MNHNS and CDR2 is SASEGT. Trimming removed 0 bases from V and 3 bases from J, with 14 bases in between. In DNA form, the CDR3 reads TGTGCCAGCAGTGAAGCCCTCCTTCGGGGTTCTAATGAAAAACTGTTTTTT. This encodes CASSEALLRGSNEKLFF.

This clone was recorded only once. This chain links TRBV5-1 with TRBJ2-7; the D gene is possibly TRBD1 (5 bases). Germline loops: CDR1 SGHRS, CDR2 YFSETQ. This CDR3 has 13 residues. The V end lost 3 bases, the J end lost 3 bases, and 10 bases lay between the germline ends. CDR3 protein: CASSWGSHYEQYF. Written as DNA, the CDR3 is TGCGCCAGCAGCTGGGGCAGTCACTACGAGCAGTACTTC.

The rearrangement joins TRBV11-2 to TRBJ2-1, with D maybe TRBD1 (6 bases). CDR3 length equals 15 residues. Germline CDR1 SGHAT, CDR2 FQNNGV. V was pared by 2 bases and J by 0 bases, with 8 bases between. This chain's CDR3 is CASSLLQGSYNEQFF. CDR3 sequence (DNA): TGTGCCAGCAGCTTACTACAGGGCTCCTACAATGAGCAGTTCTTC. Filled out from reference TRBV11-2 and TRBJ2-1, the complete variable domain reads EAGVAQSPRYKIIEKRQSVAFWCNPISGHATLYWYQQILGQGPKLLIQFQNNGVVDDSQLPKDRFSAERLKGVDSTLKIQPAKLEDSAVYLCASSLLQGSYNEQFFGPGTRLTVL.

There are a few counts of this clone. This chain's CDR3 is CASSWATGQETQYF. Here the CDR3 DNA reads TGTGCCAGCAGCTGGGCGACAGGCCAAGAGACCCAGTACTTC. This chain links TRBV5-4 with TRBJ2-5; a weak D match, TRBD1 (6 bases). Trimming removed 3 bases from V and 1 base from J, with 10 bases in between. The CDR3 extends over 14 amino acids. Germline CDR1 SGHNT, CDR2 YYREEE (reference sequence).

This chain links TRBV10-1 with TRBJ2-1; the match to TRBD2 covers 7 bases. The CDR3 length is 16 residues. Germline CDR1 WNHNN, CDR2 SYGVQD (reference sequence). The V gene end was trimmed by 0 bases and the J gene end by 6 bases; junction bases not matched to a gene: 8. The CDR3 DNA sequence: TGCGCCAGCAGTGAGTCCCTAGCGGCCTCATTCAATGAGCAGTTCTTC. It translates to CASSESLAASFNEQFF.

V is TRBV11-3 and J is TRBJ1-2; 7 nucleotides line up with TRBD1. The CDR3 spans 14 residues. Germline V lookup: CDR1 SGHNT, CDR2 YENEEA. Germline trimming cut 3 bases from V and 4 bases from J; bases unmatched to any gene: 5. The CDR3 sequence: CASSFSGTAYGYTF. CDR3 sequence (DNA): TGTGCCAGCAGCTTCTCGGGGACAGCCTATGGCTACACCTTC.

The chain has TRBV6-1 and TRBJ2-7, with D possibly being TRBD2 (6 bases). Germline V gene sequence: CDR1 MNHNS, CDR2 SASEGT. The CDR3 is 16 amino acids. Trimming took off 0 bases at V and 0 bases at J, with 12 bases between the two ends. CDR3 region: CASSEAAGRSSYEQYF. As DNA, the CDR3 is TGTGCCAGCAGTGAAGCGGCGGGGAGGAGCTCCTACGAGCAGTACTTC.

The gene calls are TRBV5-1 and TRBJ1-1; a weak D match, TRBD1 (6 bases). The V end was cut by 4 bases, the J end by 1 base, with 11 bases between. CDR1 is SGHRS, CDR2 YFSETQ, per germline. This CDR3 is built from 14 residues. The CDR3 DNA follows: TGCGCCAGCAGCCCGACAGGAGGGAACACTGAAGCTTTCTTT. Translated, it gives CASSPTGGNTEAFF.

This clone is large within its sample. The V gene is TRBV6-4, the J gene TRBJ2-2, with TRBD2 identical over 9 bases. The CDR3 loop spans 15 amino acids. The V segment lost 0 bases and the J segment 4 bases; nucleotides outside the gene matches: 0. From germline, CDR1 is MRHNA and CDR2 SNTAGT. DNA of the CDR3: TGTGCCAGCAGTGACTCTAGCGGGAGCACCGGGGAGCTGTTTTTT. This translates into CASSDSSGSTGELFF.

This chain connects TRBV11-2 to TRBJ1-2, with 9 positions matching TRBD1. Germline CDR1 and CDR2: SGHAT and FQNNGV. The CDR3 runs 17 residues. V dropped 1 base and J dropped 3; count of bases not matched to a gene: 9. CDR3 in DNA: TGTGCCAGCAGCTTAGTCACGGGACAGGGACCTTACTATGGCTACACCTTC. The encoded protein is CASSLVTGQGPYYGYTF.